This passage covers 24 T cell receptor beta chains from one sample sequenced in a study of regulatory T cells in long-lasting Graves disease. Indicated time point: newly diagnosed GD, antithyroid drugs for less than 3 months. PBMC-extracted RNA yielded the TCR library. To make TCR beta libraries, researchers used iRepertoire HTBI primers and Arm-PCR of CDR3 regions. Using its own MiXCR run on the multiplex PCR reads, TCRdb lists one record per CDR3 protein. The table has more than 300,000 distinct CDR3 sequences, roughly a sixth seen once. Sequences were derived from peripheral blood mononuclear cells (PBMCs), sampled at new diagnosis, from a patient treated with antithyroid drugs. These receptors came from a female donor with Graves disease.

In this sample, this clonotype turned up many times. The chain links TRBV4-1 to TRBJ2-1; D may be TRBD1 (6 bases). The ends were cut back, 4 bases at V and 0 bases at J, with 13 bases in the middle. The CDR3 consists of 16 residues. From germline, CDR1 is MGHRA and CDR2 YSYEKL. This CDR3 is CASSPFDRSSYNEQFF. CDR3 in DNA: TGCGCCAGCAGCCCATTCGACAGGAGCTCCTACAATGAGCAGTTCTTC.

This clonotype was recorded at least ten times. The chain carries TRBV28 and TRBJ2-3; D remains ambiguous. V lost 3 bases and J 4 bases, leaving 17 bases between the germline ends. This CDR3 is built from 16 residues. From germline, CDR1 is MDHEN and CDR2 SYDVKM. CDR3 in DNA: TGTGCCAGCAGTTTGGGGTGGGAATTCACCGCAGATACGCAGTATTTT. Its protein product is CASSLGWEFTADTQYF.

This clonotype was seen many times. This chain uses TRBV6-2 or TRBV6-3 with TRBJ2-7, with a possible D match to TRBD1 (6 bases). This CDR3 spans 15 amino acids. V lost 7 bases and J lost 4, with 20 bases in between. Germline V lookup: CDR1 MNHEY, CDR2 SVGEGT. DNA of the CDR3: TGTGCCAGCAATAGTCCTTGGGACACCTCTTACGAGCAGTACTTC. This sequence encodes CASNSPWDTSYEQYF.

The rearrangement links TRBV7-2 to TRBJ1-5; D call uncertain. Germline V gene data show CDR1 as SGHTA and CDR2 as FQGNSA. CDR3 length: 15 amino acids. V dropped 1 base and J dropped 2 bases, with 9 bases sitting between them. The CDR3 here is CASSLEGSGNQPQHF. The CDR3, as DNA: TGTGCCAGCAGCTTAGAAGGGTCGGGCAATCAGCCCCAGCATTTT.

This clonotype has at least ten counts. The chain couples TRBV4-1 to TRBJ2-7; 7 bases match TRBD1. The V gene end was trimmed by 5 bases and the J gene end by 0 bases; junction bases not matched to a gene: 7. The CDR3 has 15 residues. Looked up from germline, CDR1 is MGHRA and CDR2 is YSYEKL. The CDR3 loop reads CASSSRDSSSYEQYF. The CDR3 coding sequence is TGCGCCAGCAGCTCCCGGGACAGTAGCTCCTACGAGCAGTACTTC.

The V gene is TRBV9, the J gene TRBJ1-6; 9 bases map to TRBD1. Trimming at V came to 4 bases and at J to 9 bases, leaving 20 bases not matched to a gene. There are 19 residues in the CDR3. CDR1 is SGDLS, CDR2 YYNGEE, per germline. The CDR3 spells CASSLRPGGTGRGGSPLHF. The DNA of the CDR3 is TGTGCCAGCAGCCTCCGTCCCGGGGGGACAGGGAGAGGGGGTTCACCCCTCCACTTT.

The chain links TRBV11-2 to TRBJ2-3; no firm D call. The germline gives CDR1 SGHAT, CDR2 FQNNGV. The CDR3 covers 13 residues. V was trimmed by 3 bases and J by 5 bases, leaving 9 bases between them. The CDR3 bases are TGTGCCAGCAGCTTGGCGCGGATAGATACGCAGTATTTT. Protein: CASSLARIDTQYF.

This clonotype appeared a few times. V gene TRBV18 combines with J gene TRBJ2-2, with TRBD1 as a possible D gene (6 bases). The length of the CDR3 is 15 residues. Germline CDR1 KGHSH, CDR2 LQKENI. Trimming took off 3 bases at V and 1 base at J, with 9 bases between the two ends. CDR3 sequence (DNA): TGTGCCAGCTCACCCGGACAGCAGAACACCGGGGAGCTGTTTTTT. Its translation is CASSPGQQNTGELFF.

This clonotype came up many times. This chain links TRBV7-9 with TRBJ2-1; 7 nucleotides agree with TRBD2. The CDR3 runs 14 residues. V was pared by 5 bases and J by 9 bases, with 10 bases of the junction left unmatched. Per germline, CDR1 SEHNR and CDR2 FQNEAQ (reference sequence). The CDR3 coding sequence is TGTGCCAGCAGCCCGTCTCGCGGGAGTACTGAGCAGTTCTTC. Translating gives CASSPSRGSTEQFF.

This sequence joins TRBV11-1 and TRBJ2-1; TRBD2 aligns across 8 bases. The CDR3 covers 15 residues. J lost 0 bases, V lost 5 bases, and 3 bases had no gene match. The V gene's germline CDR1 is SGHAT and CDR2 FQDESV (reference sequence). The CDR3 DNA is TGTGCCAGCAGCAAAAGCGGGAGCTCCTACAATGAGCAGTTCTTC. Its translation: CASSKSGSSYNEQFF.

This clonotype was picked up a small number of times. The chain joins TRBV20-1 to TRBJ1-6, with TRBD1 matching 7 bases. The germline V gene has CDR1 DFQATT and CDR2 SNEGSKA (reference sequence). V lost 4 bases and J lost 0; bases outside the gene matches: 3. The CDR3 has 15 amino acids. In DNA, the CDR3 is TGCAGTGCTATATCAGGGGGCTCCTATAATTCACCCCTCCACTTT. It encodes CSAISGGSYNSPLHF.

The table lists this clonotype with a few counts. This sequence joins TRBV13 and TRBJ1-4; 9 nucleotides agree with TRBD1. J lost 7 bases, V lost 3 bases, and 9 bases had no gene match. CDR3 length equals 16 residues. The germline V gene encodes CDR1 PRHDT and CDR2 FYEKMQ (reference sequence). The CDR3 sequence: CASSFPGQGGGEKLFF. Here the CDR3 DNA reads TGTGCCAGCAGCTTTCCGGGACAGGGAGGAGGTGAAAAACTGTTTTTT. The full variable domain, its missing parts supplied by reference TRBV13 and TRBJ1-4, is AAGVIQSPRHLIKEKRETATLKCYPIPRHDTVYWYQQGPGQDPQFLISFYEKMQSDKGSIPDRFSAQQFSDYHSELNMSSLELGDSALYFCASSFPGQGGGEKLFFGSGTQLSVL.

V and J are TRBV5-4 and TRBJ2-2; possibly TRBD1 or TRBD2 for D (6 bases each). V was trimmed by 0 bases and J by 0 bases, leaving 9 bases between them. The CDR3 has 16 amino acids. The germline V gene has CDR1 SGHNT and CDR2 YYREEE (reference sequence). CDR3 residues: CASSLEGGPNTGELFF. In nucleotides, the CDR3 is TGTGCCAGCAGCTTGGAAGGGGGGCCGAACACCGGGGAGCTGTTTTTT.

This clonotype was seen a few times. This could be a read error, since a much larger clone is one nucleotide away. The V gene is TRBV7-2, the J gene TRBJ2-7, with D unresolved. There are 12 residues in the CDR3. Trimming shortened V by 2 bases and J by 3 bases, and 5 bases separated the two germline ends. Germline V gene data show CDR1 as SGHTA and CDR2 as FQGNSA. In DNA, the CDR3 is TGTGCCAGCAGCTTAACTTTCTACGAGCAGTACTTC. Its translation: CASSLTFYEQYF.

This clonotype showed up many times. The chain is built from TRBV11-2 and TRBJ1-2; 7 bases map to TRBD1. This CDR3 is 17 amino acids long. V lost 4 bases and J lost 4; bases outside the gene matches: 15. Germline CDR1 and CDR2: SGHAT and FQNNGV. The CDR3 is CASSSLEGAIQGYGYTF. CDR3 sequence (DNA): TGTGCCAGCAGCTCCCTGGAGGGGGCGATTCAGGGCTATGGCTACACCTTC.

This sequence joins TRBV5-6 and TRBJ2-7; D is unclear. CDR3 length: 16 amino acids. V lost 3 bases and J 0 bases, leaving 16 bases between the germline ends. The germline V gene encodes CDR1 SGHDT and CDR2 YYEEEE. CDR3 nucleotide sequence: TGTGCCAGCAGCTCGCTCCACGGACCGAGCTCCTACGAGCAGTACTTC. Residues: CASSSLHGPSSYEQYF.

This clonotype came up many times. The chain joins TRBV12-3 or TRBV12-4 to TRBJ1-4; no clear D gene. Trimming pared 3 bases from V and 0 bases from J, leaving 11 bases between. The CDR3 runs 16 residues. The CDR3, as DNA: TGTGCCAGCAGTTTGTCTCCAGGTTCAACTAATGAAAAACTGTTTTTT. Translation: CASSLSPGSTNEKLFF.

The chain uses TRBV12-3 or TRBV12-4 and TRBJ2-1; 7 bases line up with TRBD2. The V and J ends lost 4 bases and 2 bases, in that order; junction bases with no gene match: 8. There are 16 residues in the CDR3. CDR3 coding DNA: TGTGCCAGCAGTTGGTCCCTAGCGGCTCCCTACAATGAGCAGTTCTTC. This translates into CASSWSLAAPYNEQFF.

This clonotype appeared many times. CDR3 region: CASGPPENEQFF. The CDR3 nucleotides read TGTGCCAGTGGCCCCCCCGAGAATGAGCAGTTCTTC. The V gene is TRBV2, the J gene TRBJ2-1; unclear D gene. V was pared by 9 bases and J by 7 bases, with 13 bases between. The CDR3 sequence is 12 residues long. CDR1 and CDR2 from the germline V gene are SNHLY and FYNNEI.

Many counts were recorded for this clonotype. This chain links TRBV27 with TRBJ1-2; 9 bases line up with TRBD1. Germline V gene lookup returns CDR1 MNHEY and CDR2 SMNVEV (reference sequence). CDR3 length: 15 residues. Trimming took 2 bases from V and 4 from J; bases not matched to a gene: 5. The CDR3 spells CASSLAGTGRYGYTF. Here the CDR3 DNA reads TGTGCCAGCAGTTTAGCCGGGACAGGGCGCTATGGCTACACCTTC.

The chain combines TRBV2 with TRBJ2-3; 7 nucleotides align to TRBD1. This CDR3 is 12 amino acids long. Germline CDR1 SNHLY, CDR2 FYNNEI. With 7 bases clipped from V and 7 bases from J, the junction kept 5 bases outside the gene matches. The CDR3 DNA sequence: TGTGCCAGCACCGAGACAGGGTATACGCAGTATTTT. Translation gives CASTETGYTQYF.

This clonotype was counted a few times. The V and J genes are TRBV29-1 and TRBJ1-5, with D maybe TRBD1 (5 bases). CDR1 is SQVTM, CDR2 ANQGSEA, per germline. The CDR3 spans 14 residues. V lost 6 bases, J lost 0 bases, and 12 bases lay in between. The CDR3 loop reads CSVRTTDSNQPQHF. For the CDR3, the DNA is TGCAGCGTCCGAACGACAGATAGCAATCAGCCCCAGCATTTT.

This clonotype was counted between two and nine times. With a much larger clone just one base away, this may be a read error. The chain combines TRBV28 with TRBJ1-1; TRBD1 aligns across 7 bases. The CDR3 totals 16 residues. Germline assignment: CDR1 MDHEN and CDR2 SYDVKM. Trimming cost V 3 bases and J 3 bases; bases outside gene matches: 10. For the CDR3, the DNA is TGTGCCAGCAGTTTTCAGGGGGATTGGGGGGACACTGAAGCTTTCTTT. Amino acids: CASSFQGDWGDTEAFF.

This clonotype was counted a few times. CDR3 in amino acids: CASSFVRGGNTGELFF. The CDR3, as DNA: TGTGCCAGCAGCTTCGTCAGGGGTGGTAACACCGGGGAGCTGTTTTTT. V usage is TRBV7-2 and J usage is TRBJ2-2, with D possibly TRBD1 on 6 matching bases. The CDR3 spans 16 residues. Trimming left V 3 bases short and J 2 bases short, with 13 bases between. CDR1 is SGHTA and CDR2 is FQGNSA in the germline V gene.